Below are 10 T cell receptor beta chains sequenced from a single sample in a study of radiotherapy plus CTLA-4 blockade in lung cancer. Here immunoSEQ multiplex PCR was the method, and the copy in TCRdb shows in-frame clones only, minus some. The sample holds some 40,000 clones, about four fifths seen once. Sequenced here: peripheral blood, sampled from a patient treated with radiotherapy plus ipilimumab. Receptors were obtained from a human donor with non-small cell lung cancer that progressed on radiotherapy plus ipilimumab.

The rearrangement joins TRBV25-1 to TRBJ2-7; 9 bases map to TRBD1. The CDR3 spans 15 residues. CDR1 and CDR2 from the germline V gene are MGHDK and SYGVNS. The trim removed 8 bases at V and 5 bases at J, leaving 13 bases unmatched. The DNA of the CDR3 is TGTGCCAGCGTAAGACCCGGGACAGGGATTGACGAGCAGTACTTC. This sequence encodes CASVRPGTGIDEQYF.

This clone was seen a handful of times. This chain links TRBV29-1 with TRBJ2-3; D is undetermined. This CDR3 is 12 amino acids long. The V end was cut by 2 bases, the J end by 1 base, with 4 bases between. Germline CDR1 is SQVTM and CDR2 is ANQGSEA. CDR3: CSVETGTDTQYF. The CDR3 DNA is TGCAGCGTTGAAACAGGCACAGATACGCAGTATTTT.

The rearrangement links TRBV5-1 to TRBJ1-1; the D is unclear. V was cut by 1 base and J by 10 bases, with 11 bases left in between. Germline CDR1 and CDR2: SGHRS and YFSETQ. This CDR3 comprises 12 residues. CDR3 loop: CASSLTGSPAFF. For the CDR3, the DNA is TGCGCCAGCAGCTTGACGGGTAGTCCAGCTTTCTTT.

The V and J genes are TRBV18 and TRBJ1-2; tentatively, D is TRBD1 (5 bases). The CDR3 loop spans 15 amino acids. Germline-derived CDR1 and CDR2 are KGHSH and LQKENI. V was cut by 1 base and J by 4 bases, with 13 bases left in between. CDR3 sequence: CASSPLTDSIYGYTF. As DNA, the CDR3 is TGTGCCAGCTCACCACTAACAGACAGTATCTATGGCTACACCTTC.

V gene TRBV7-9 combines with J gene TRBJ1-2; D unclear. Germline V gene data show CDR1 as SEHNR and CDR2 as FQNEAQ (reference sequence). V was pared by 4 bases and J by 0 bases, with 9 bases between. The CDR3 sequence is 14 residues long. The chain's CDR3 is CASSSPTANYGYTF. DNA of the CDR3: TGTGCCAGCAGCTCACCTACCGCTAACTATGGCTACACCTTC.

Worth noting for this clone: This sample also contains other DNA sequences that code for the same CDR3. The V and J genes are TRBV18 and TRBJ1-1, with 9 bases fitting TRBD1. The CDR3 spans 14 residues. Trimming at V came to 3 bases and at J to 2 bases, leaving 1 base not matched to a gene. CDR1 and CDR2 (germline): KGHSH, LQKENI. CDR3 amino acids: CASSPGQGNTEAFF. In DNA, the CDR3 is TGTGCCAGCTCACCGGGACAGGGAAACACTGAAGCTTTCTTT.

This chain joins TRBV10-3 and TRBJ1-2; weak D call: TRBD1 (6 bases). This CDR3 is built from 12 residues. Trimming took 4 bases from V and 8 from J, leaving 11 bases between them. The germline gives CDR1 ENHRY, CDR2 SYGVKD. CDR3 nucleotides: TGTGCCATCAGTGGGACAGCGGAAGGCTACACCTTC. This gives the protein CAISGTAEGYTF.

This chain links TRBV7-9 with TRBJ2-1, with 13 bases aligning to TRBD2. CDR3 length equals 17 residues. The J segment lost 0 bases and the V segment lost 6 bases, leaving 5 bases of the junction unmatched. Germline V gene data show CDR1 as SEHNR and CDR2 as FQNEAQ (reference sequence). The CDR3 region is CASSSGLAGSSYNEQFF. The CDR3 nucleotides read TGTGCCAGCAGTTCGGGACTAGCGGGAAGCTCCTACAATGAGCAGTTCTTC.

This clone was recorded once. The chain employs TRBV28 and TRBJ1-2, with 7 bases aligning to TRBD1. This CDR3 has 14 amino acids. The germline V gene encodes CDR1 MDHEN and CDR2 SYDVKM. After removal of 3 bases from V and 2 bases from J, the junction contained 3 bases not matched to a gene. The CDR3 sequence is CASSFGGQNYGYTF. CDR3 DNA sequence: TGTGCCAGCAGTTTCGGGGGACAGAACTATGGCTACACCTTC.

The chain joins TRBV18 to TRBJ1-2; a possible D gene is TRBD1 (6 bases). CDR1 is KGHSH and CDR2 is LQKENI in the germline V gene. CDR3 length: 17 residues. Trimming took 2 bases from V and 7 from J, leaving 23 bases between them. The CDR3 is CASSPIPPRGSNGGYTF. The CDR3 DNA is TGTGCCAGCTCACCAATCCCCCCCAGGGGCTCCAACGGTGGCTACACCTTC.